What follows are 26 T cell receptor beta chains derived from one specimen sequenced in a study of blood T cell repertoires in COVID-19 (dated by TCRdb to 2019 to 2021). The receptor library was made with the immunoSEQ multiplex PCR assay. Not all clones reach the TCRdb copy of this immuneACCESS table, which keeps in-frame sequences only. Checked studies attribute under half of the gap to unresolved V genes and leave the rest unexplained. This sample lists approximately 190,000 clones; 80% were detected once. The ten largest clones take up 6.9% of the sample. The specimen sequenced was peripheral blood. The receptors stem from a man in his sixties with acute or convalescent COVID-19.

The chain recombines TRBV12-3 or TRBV12-4 with TRBJ1-1, with D tentatively TRBD1 (5 bases). Trimming removed 3 bases from V and 11 bases from J, with 16 bases in between. The CDR3 sequence is 13 residues long. CDR3 sequence: CASSFGGTTDAFF. CDR3 in DNA: TGTGCCAGCAGTTTTGGAGGGACGACGGACGCTTTCTTT.

This rearrangement joins TRBV7-2 to TRBJ1-3; D perhaps matches TRBD1 (5 bases). The V end lost 2 bases, the J end lost 1 base, and 9 bases lay between the germline ends. Germline V gives CDR1 SGHTA, CDR2 FQGNSA. This CDR3 is 15 amino acids long. The CDR3 DNA reads TGTGCCAGCAGCTTACTCAAGGGGTCTGGAAACACCATATATTTT. Translation: CASSLLKGSGNTIYF.

This chain links TRBV27 with TRBJ2-3; D unclear. The CDR3 totals 14 residues. V lost 2 bases and J 0 bases, leaving 6 bases between the germline ends. Germline assignment: CDR1 MNHEY and CDR2 SMNVEV (reference sequence). The CDR3 is CASSLGPSTDTQYF. The CDR3 coding sequence is TGTGCCAGCAGTTTAGGCCCGAGCACAGATACGCAGTATTTT.

This chain connects TRBV29-1 to TRBJ1-2; possible D gene TRBD1, 6 bases. The CDR3 contains 13 residues. Between the trimmed V and J ends, which lost 6 bases and 4 bases, there was a span of 15 bases. Germline V CDR1 and CDR2: SQVTM, ANQGSEA. CDR3: CSVPSDSFYGYTF. The CDR3 bases are TGCAGCGTCCCTTCGGACAGCTTCTATGGCTACACCTTC.

The chain carries TRBV7-2 and TRBJ2-2; 14 nucleotides match TRBD2. Germline-derived CDR1 and CDR2 are SGHTA and FQGNSA. The junction had 2 bases not matched to a gene; V was cut back by 2 bases and J by 0 bases. There are 18 residues in the CDR3. CDR3 sequence reads: CASSLRTSGGPNTGELFF. CDR3 nucleotides: TGTGCCAGCAGCTTAAGGACTAGCGGGGGGCCGAACACCGGGGAGCTGTTTTTT.

This clone showed up just once. The CDR3 sequence: CASSQSDRGETQYF. CDR3 in DNA: TGTGCCAGCAGCCAATCTGACAGGGGGGAGACCCAGTACTTC. This rearrangement joins TRBV4-2 to TRBJ2-5; 9 bases match TRBD1. Trimming at V came to 2 bases and at J to 5 bases, leaving 3 bases not matched to a gene. The CDR3 length is 14 residues. Germline lookup yields CDR1 LGHNA and CDR2 YNFKEQ.

The chain joins TRBV6-2 or TRBV6-3 to TRBJ1-1, with 7 bases that match TRBD1. With 5 bases clipped from V and 0 bases from J, the junction kept 9 bases outside the gene matches. The CDR3 is 16 residues long. Germline CDR1 reads MNHEY; CDR2 reads SVGEGT. CDR3 loop: CASSTSWDRLNTEAFF. DNA of the CDR3: TGTGCCAGCAGTACGTCATGGGACAGATTGAACACTGAAGCTTTCTTT.

The chain uses TRBV5-8 and TRBJ2-1; 10 bases line up with TRBD1. The J segment lost 5 bases and the V segment lost 4 bases, leaving 9 bases of the junction unmatched. Germline-derived CDR1 and CDR2 are SGHTS and YDEGEE. The CDR3 runs 16 residues. CDR3 DNA sequence: TGTGCCAGCAGCGCCCGGGACAGGGGATTTAACAATGAGCAGTTCTTC. Amino acid sequence: CASSARDRGFNNEQFF.

This clone was seen more than once but under ten times. CDR3 protein: CASSISVRSGNTIYF. The CDR3 nucleotides are TGTGCCAGTAGTATCTCCGTGCGCTCTGGAAACACCATATATTTT. The J gene is TRBJ1-3, the V gene TRBV19, with no clear D. V lost 3 bases and J lost 0, with 9 bases in between. In germline, CDR1 is LNHDA, CDR2 SQIVND (reference sequence). The CDR3 loop spans 15 amino acids. Using reference TRBV19 and TRBJ1-3 for the parts outside the CDR3, the full variable domain is DGGITQSPKYLFRKEGQNVTLSCEQNLNHDAMYWYRQDPGQGLRLIYYSQIVNDFQKGDIAEGYSVSREKKESFPLTVTSAQKNPTAFYLCASSISVRSGNTIYFGEGSWLTVV.

The V and J genes are TRBV3-1 (or the pseudogene TRBV3-2) and TRBJ2-6, with 9 bases matching TRBD1. The germline gives CDR1 LGHDT, CDR2 YNNKEL (reference sequence). With 2 bases clipped from V and 5 bases from J, the junction kept 13 bases outside the gene matches. This CDR3 has 19 residues. The CDR3 DNA sequence: TGTGCCAGCAGCCAAAACCGGGACAGGGATCTTGGGTGGGCCAACGTCCTGACTTTC. Protein: CASSQNRDRDLGWANVLTF.

This clone came up once. V and J are TRBV6-1 and TRBJ2-5, with a weak D call TRBD2 (6 bases). Germline V gene sequence: CDR1 MNHNS, CDR2 SASEGT. This CDR3 has 15 residues. V was cut by 2 bases and J by 4 bases, with 14 bases left in between. DNA for the CDR3: TGTGCCAGCAGTGAACCGTGGAGGGACCTAGAGACCCAGTACTTC. The encoded protein is CASSEPWRDLETQYF.

In its sample, this clone was seen a few times. J is TRBJ2-5 and V is TRBV6-5; TRBD2 matches 10 bases. Germline lookup yields CDR1 MNHEY and CDR2 SVGAGI. There are 15 residues in the CDR3. V lost 6 bases, J lost 9 bases, and 13 bases stayed unmatched. The CDR3 sequence: CASSKLSGGGRAQYF. CDR3 DNA sequence: TGTGCCAGCAGCAAACTGAGCGGGGGGGGTAGGGCCCAGTACTTC.

The chain combines TRBV9 with TRBJ1-6; no clear D. Per the germline V gene, CDR1 is SGDLS and CDR2 is YYNGEE. V lost 0 bases and J 7 bases, leaving 11 bases between the germline ends. This CDR3 region has 15 residues. The CDR3 loop is CASSVERESNSPLHF. The CDR3 DNA follows: TGTGCCAGCAGCGTAGAGAGGGAGTCCAATTCACCCCTCCACTTT.

The chain recombines TRBV9 with TRBJ1-3; 7 bases are shared with TRBD1. CDR1 and CDR2 (germline): SGDLS, YYNGEE. The CDR3 has 15 residues. Trimming took 3 bases from V and 0 from J; bases not matched to a gene: 3. Here the CDR3 DNA reads TGTGCCAGCAGCGGGGGACAGCGCTCTGGAAACACCATATATTTT. Its translation: CASSGGQRSGNTIYF.

The gene calls are TRBV24-1 and TRBJ2-7, with 8 bases that match TRBD2. In germline, CDR1 is KGHDR, CDR2 SFDVKD. This CDR3 comprises 12 residues. With 7 bases clipped from V and 6 bases from J, the junction kept 4 bases outside the gene matches. The CDR3 here is CATRGLAGEQYF. Written as DNA, the CDR3 is TGTGCCACCAGGGGCCTAGCGGGCGAGCAGTACTTC.

The chain joins TRBV4-3 to TRBJ2-3, with a weak D call TRBD2 (6 bases). The CDR3 loop spans 16 amino acids. The V gene lost 1 base and the J gene lost 4 bases, with 15 bases spanning the gap. Germline V gene sequence: CDR1 LGHNA, CDR2 YSLEER. The CDR3 sequence is CASSQVGGILADTQYF. In DNA form, the CDR3 reads TGCGCCAGCAGCCAAGTGGGCGGGATCCTCGCAGATACGCAGTATTTT.

This clone was detected only a few times. The chain links TRBV19 to TRBJ1-3; D is uncertain. The CDR3 runs to 15 residues. V lost 6 bases to trimming and J lost 0 bases, with 12 bases between them. The germline V gene encodes CDR1 LNHDA and CDR2 SQIVND (reference sequence). CDR3: CASSPPVISGNTIYF. In DNA, the CDR3 is TGTGCCAGTAGCCCTCCGGTAATCTCTGGAAACACCATATATTTT.

The chain is built from TRBV4-3 and TRBJ2-7, with D tentatively TRBD2 (5 bases). Trimming removed 1 base at V and 6 bases at J, with 13 bases between. Germline V CDR1 and CDR2: LGHNA, YSLEER. CDR3 length: 14 amino acids. CDR3 nucleotide sequence: TGCGCCAGCAGCCAAGGCCTTACTAGGAGCGAGCAGTACTTC. Translating gives CASSQGLTRSEQYF.

The genes are TRBV6-2 or TRBV6-3 and TRBJ2-3; tentatively, D is TRBD2 (5 bases). The CDR3 length is 20 residues. Germline V gene sequence: CDR1 MNHEY, CDR2 SVGEGT. V lost 2 bases to trimming and J lost 0 bases, with 24 bases between them. The CDR3 DNA reads TGTGCCAGCAGTTACGATGCTTGGGCCTTTGGGGAGCTCAGCACAGATACGCAGTATTTT. Protein product: CASSYDAWAFGELSTDTQYF.

This clone was detected a few times. The rearrangement uses TRBV30 and TRBJ1-5; TRBD1 matches at 7 bases. Trimming cost V 4 bases and J 5 bases; bases outside gene matches: 5. CDR3 size: 13 residues. CDR1 and CDR2 (germline): GTSNPN, SVGIG (reference sequence). CDR3 protein: CAWTGGLDQPQHF. In nucleotides, the CDR3 is TGTGCCTGGACAGGGGGTCTCGATCAGCCCCAGCATTTT. The full variable domain, rest sourced from reference TRBV30 and TRBJ1-5, is SQTIHQWPATLVQPVGSPLSLECTVEGTSNPNLYWYRQAAGRGLQLLFYSVGIGQISSEVPQNLSASRPQDRQFILSSKKLLLSDSGFYLCAWTGGLDQPQHFGDGTRLSIL.

V and J are TRBV19 and TRBJ2-7; 8 bases match TRBD2. Germline CDR1 LNHDA, CDR2 SQIVND (reference sequence). After removal of 2 bases from V and 6 bases from J, the junction contained 3 bases not matched to a gene. The CDR3 spans 13 residues. The CDR3 sequence: CASSIIAGSEQYF. The CDR3, as DNA: TGTGCCAGTAGTATAATAGCGGGGAGCGAGCAGTACTTC.

In this sample, this clone turned up a few times. The chain recombines TRBV10-3 with TRBJ2-7; no definite D call. Trimming cost V 8 bases and J 2 bases, with 19 bases left between them. This CDR3 is 15 amino acids long. Germline V gene lookup returns CDR1 ENHRY and CDR2 SYGVKD. The CDR3 protein is CAIATSVGSTYEQYF. The CDR3 nucleotides read TGTGCCATCGCAACAAGCGTAGGCAGTACCTACGAGCAGTACTTC.

This rearrangement joins TRBV25-1 to TRBJ1-5; 8 bases agree with TRBD1. The germline gives CDR1 MGHDK, CDR2 SYGVNS. V was pared by 6 bases and J by 6 bases, with 7 bases of the junction left unmatched. This CDR3 comprises 14 residues. The CDR3 DNA sequence: TGTGCCAGCAGCAAACAGGGGGTGACTCAGCCCCAGCATTTT. This sequence encodes CASSKQGVTQPQHF.

The chain carries TRBV7-2 and TRBJ2-2, with D maybe TRBD2 (5 bases). The CDR3 sequence is 15 residues long. Germline CDR1 SGHTA, CDR2 FQGNSA. The V and J ends lost 5 bases and 2 bases respectively, with 12 bases between them. The DNA for the CDR3 is TGTGCCAGCAGCCAGTTCAGCGGCAACACCGGGGAGCTGTTTTTT. Translation: CASSQFSGNTGELFF.

This chain links TRBV30 with TRBJ1-1; 11 bases map to TRBD1. There are 13 residues in the CDR3. In germline, CDR1 is GTSNPN, CDR2 SVGIG (reference sequence). Trimming removed 2 bases from V and 9 bases from J; junction bases left unmatched: 5. This CDR3 is CAWSSGQGDKAFF. The DNA of the CDR3 is TGTGCCTGGAGTTCGGGACAGGGGGATAAAGCTTTCTTT.

CDR3 in amino acids: CASKSGGTRETQYF. The CDR3 DNA is TGTGCCAGTAAAAGCGGGGGCACACGAGAGACCCAGTACTTC. The V call is TRBV19, the J call TRBJ2-5, with 8 bases identical to TRBD2. The V segment lost 7 bases and the J segment 4 bases; nucleotides outside the gene matches: 8. Germline V lookup: CDR1 LNHDA, CDR2 SQIVND (reference sequence). The CDR3 extends over 14 amino acids.